The T cell receptor beta chain described here comes from a study of PD-1 and CTLA-4 blockade in melanoma. Repertoires were generated with immunoSEQ multiplex PCR, while TCRdb's copy carries only in-frame clones and drops some. The top ten clones hold less than 7% of a sample with roughly 30,000 clones, less than 90% of them seen once. V dropped 4 bases and J dropped 0; count of bases not matched to a gene: 10. The CDR3 covers 17 residues. Germline CDR1 is SGHDN and CDR2 is FVKESK. This TCR was recovered from a human donor with melanoma. The genes are TRBV14 and TRBJ2-7, with 9 bases aligning to TRBD2. The sample here was CD8+ T cells from peripheral blood, taken from a patient given anti-PD-1 treatment. The CDR3 DNA is TGTGCCAGCAGCCTAGCGGGGGACCCCATCCCCTCCTACGAGCAGTACTTC. Translating it yields CASSLAGDPIPSYEQYF. The full variable domain, its missing parts supplied by reference TRBV14 and TRBJ2-7, is EAGVTQFPSHSVIEKGQTVTLRCDPISGHDNLYWYRRVMGKEIKFLLHFVKESKQDESGMPNNRFLAERTGGTYSTLKVQPAELEDSGVYFCASSLAGDPIPSYEQYFGPGTRLTVT.